The present entry profiles one TCR beta chain with its context. A few counts support this clonotype. It lacks a known antigen. No base quality information exists; no much larger clone differs at one position. This specimen belongs to a study of T cell repertoires in cytomegalovirus infection (dated by TCRdb to about 2019). About the study as a whole: Donor HLA type was relevant to the analysis, because carriage of CMV infection together with the matching HLA type was indicated by public TCR beta signatures.

Overall study outcomes, separate from this receptor: The ex vivo response was dominated by HLA-C-restricted CMV-specific TCR beta clonotypes, which also provided the single most frequent clonotype in two of eight donors. In both this cohort and an independent cohort of 352 donors, the cumulative frequency of public TCR beta family members distinguished carriers of CMV infection plus the relevant HLA type.

There are 14 amino acids in the CDR3, from cysteine to phenylalanine inclusive. Kept here is only the CDR3 DNA, which spans 42 bases and is read in frame from base 1. The V end gives up 5 bases and the J end 2 bases, leaving 5 bases in the junction not matched to a gene. From a lookup of the germline V gene, CDR1 and CDR2 are SGHVT and SQSDAQ. Sequencing used an Illumina HiSeq 1500. TCRdb handled the public reads itself, with Q25 trimming in fastp and clone calling in MiXCR, and kept productive beta chains. Each CDR3 protein gets just one entry, which takes the most common genes and DNA from the rows behind it. Here the sample has roughly 180,000 distinct CDR3 sequences; over 25% occur a single time. The ten largest clones add up to about 28% of the sample.

The source material was PBMCs. The chain is assembled from TRBV7-4 and TRBJ2-7; 8 junctional bases match TRBD1. This sequence was found in a human donor in good health (CMV status not recorded). Some clones in this sample may be carry-over from other donors' samples. The CDR3 amino acid sequence is: CASSTGGQTYEQYF. The sequenced DNA: TGTGCCAGCAGCACAGGGGGACAGACCTACGAGCAGTACTTC.